This T cell receptor beta chain was captured by sequencing in a study of T cells after yellow fever vaccination (dated by TCRdb to the late 2010s). About the investigation overall: Libraries from fractions with low cell numbers were prepared with the SMART-Seq v4 Ultra Low Input RNA kit. Bulk PBMC replicates and cell subsets were isolated from blood drawn at multiple timepoints before and after both primary and secondary immunization. To follow T-cell clones before and after primary and booster YFV17D yellow fever vaccination, bulk TCR alpha and beta repertoires were sequenced over time. Two healthy male donors made up the cohort, one aged 18 to 29 years and the other aged 30 to 40 years. Overall results and qualifications from the work: The secondary T-cell response was weaker than the primary response but faster, peaking on day 5 instead of day 15. A small share of clonotypes was detected in both CD4 and CD8 compartments, with the overlap likely arising from convergent recombination. Because only two donors were included in the study, the extent to which the findings can be generalized is limited. After the booster, most clones that had expanded after primary vaccination were detected again (nearly 97% of CD4 and 70% to 90% of CD8), suggesting broad maintenance of memory. Because abundant contaminating clonotypes from the bulk population could be contained in FACS-sorted repertoires, computational filtering was required.

The junction carries 17 bases between V and J, which are trimmed by 5 bases and 10 bases respectively. Taken from cysteine to phenylalanine, the CDR3 has 13 residues. The read is trimmed to its CDR3 DNA, 39 bases read in frame from base 1. TCR cDNA was made using 5'RACE template switching, a step that added a universal primer site and unique molecular identifiers. cDNA synthesis was primed from both the TCR alpha and TCR beta constant segments. Two PCR steps were used to amplify libraries, with sample barcodes and sequencing adapters being added in the second step. Sequencing of the libraries was done on either Illumina HiSeq 2500 (2x100 bp) or NovaSeq (2x150 bp). Under the source paper's analysis protocol: MIGEC handled demultiplexing of reads and collapsing into UMI consensus sequences, while MiXCR performed V(D)J alignment. Vaccine-responding clonotypes were identified with edgeR using replicate PBMC samples, with FDR below 0.01 and a log2 fold change above 5 up to day 15 being required. Bulk clonotypes were assigned CD4 or CD8 identity according to which sequenced CD4 or CD8 repertoire held them at higher abundance. TCRdb reanalyzed the raw reads on its own, using fastp at Q25 for trimming and MiXCR for clone calling, and kept in-frame beta chains. Identical CDR3 protein sequences are pooled into one entry, listed with their most common genes and DNA. TCRdb, not the original authors, processed these V and J calls. Present in this sample are about 340,000 distinct CDR3 sequences, 8.7% of which were seen just once. Roughly 17% of the sample lies in the top ten.

A note on this clonotype: The clone's antigen remains unknown. No clone much larger than this one lies a single base away; base qualities are absent.

The intended sense of this specimen's treatment or condition label: live attenuated yellow fever vaccine strain. Two biological replicates of bulk PBMCs were collected at each blood-draw timepoint. PBMCs were isolated from peripheral blood using a standard Ficoll-Paque protocol. TriZol was used to extract RNA from bulk PBMCs, CD4 and CD8 fractions, and dextramer-positive and dextramer-negative fractions. The chain is encoded by TRBV12-3 or TRBV12-4 joined to TRBJ1-1; the D segment cannot be called with confidence. The specimen comprised PBMCs, sampled on the day of the first yellow fever vaccination. The TCR was taken from a man younger than 35 who received the YFV17D yellow fever vaccine. DNA sequence: TGTGCCAGCAGTCGAAACGTACCGGAGGGAGCTTTCTTT. It codes for CASSRNVPEGAFF.